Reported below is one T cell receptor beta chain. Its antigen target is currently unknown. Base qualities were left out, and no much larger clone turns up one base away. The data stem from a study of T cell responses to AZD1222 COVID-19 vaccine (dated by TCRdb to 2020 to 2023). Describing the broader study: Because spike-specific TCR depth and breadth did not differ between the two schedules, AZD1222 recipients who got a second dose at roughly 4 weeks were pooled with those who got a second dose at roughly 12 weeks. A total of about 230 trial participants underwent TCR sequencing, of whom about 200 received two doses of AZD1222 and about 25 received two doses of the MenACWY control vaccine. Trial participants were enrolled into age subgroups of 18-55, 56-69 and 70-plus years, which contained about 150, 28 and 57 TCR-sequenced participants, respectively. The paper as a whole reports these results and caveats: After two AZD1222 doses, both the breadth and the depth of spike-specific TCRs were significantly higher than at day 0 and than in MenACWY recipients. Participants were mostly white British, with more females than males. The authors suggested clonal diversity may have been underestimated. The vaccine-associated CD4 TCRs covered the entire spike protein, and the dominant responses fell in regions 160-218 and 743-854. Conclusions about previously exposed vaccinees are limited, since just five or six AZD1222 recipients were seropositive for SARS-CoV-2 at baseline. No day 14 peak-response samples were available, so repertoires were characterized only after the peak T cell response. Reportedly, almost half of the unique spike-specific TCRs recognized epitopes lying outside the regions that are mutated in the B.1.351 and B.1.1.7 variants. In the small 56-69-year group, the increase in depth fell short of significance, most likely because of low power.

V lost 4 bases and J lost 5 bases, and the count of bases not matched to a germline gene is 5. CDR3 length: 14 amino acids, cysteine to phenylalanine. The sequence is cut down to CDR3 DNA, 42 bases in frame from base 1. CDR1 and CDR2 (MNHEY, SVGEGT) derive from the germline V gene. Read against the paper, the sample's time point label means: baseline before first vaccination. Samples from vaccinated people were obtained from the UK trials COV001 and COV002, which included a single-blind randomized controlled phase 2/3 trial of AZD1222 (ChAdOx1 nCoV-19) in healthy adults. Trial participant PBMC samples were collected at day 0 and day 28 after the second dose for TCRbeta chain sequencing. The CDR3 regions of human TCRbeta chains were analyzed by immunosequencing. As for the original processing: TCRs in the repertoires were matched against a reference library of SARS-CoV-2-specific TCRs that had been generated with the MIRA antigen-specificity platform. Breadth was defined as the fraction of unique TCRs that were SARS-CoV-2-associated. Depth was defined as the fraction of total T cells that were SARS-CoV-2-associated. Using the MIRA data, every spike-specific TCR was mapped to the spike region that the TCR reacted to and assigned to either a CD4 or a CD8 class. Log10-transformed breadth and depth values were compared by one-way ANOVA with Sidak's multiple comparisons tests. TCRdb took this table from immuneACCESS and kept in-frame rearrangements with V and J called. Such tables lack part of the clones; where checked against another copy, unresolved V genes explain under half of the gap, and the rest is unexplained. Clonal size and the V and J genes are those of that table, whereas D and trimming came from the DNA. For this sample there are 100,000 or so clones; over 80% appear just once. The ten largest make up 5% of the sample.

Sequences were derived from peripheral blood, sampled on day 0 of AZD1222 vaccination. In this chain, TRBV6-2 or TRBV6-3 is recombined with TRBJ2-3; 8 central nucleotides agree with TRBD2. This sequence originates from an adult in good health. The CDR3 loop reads CASSLLRGEDTQYF. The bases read TGTGCCAGCAGTTTGTTGCGGGGGGAAGATACGCAGTATTTT.